What follows are 7 T cell receptor beta chains derived from one specimen sequenced in a study of long-term antiretroviral therapy in people with HIV. The libraries were made with immunoSEQ v3.0 at survey level. Sequencing used immunoSEQ multiplex PCR; TCRdb keeps in-frame clones, though not all of them. The data contain 25,000 to 35,000 clones, about 96% of them singletons. The sample here was unsorted PBMCs, taken roughly 6.9 years after starting antiretroviral therapy. The receptor source for this set is a man aged 25 to 40 with HIV.

J is TRBJ2-1 and V is TRBV4-2, with 12 bases lining up with TRBD2. The CDR3 runs 17 residues. Germline assignment: CDR1 LGHNA and CDR2 YNFKEQ. The J segment lost 8 bases and the V segment lost 1 base, leaving 9 bases of the junction unmatched. The CDR3 reads CASSQVTASGRGDEQFF. The CDR3 DNA is TGTGCCAGCAGCCAAGTGACAGCTAGCGGGAGGGGGGATGAGCAGTTCTTC.

This chain joins TRBV7-9 and TRBJ2-7; maybe TRBD1 (5 bases). Germline assignment: CDR1 SEHNR and CDR2 FQNEAQ (reference sequence). V lost 4 bases and J 3 bases, leaving 16 bases between the germline ends. CDR3 size: 15 residues. The CDR3 loop is CASSSLTGPHYEQYF. DNA for the CDR3: TGTGCCAGCAGCTCCCTCACAGGACCTCACTACGAGCAGTACTTC.

CDR3 nucleotide sequence: TGCAGCGCCGGTAGAGGGCGAGAAGATACGCAGTATTTT. Protein: CSAGRGREDTQYF. The chain recombines TRBV29-1 with TRBJ2-3, with a weak D call TRBD2 (5 bases). Germline V gene sequence: CDR1 SQVTM, CDR2 ANQGSEA. This CDR3 has 13 residues. The V gene lost 7 bases and the J gene lost 5 bases, with 16 bases spanning the gap.

The J gene is TRBJ1-2, the V gene TRBV19; D gene ambiguous. Germline V gene lookup returns CDR1 LNHDA and CDR2 SQIVND (reference sequence). The CDR3 sequence is 15 residues long. V gave up 6 bases and J gave up 4 bases, with 18 bases separating them. CDR3 amino acids: CASSPSADVGYGYTF. CDR3 nucleotides: TGTGCCAGTAGCCCCTCTGCAGATGTGGGCTATGGCTACACCTTC. The whole variable domain, filled in from reference TRBV19 and TRBJ1-2, reads DGGITQSPKYLFRKEGQNVTLSCEQNLNHDAMYWYRQDPGQGLRLIYYSQIVNDFQKGDIAEGYSVSREKKESFPLTVTSAQKNPTAFYLCASSPSADVGYGYTFGSGTRLTVV.

The chain carries TRBV9 and TRBJ1-1; 11 bases agree with TRBD1. V lost 3 bases, J lost 3 bases, and 13 bases stayed unmatched. The CDR3 runs to 18 residues. The germline V gene has CDR1 SGDLS and CDR2 YYNGEE. The CDR3 DNA is TGTGCCAGCAGCGGGTTGGGGACAGGGGGAAGGGAGGACACTGAAGCTTTCTTT. The encoded protein is CASSGLGTGGREDTEAFF.

The rearrangement links TRBV28 to TRBJ1-1; the D is unclear. Per the germline V gene, CDR1 is MDHEN and CDR2 is SYDVKM. The V end was cut by 6 bases, the J end by 5 bases, with 7 bases between. The length of the CDR3 is 11 residues. The CDR3 is CASRYETEAFF. The CDR3 region has the DNA TGTGCCAGCAGGTACGAGACTGAAGCTTTCTTT. Looking up the rest from reference TRBV28 and TRBJ1-1 gives the full variable domain: DVKVTQSSRYLVKRTGEKVFLECVQDMDHENMFWYRQDPGLGLRLIYFSYDVKMKEKGDIPEGYSVSREKKERFSLILESASTNQTSMYLCASRYETEAFFGQGTRLTVV.

The chain recombines TRBV9 with TRBJ1-2, with D perhaps matching TRBD1 (6 bases). Trimming shortened V by 7 bases and J by 6 bases, and 10 bases separated the two germline ends. The CDR3 has 11 residues. Germline V gives CDR1 SGDLS, CDR2 YYNGEE. The CDR3 bases are TGTGCCAGCCGGGGGCCAGATGGCTACACCTTC. Its translation is CASRGPDGYTF.